The 28 T cell receptor beta chains presented below share a single source sample, sequenced in a study of T cells in tuberculosis. Using immunoSEQ multiplex PCR, the repertoire was profiled, and TCRdb retains in-frame clones only, with some absent. The sample gives tens of thousands of clones, under 95% of which show up once; approximately 1.9% is in the top ten. After thawing and overnight rest, PBMC were stained with GMM-loaded CD1B tetramer, viability dye and anti-CD3 for sorting. C32 glucose monomycolate from Rhodococcus equi was loaded onto the CD1B tetramers. The specimen sequenced was CD1b-GMM tetramer-negative cells sorted from PBMCs. The receptors originated from an adult woman with latent tuberculosis.

The chain has TRBV7-2 and TRBJ1-6; 8 bases align to TRBD1. This CDR3 region has 16 residues. Unmatched junction bases numbered 9, after V lost 4 bases and J lost 7 bases. The V gene's germline CDR1 is SGHTA and CDR2 FQGNSA. CDR3 bases: TGTGCCAGCAGCTCGCTAGCGGGACAGGCAAATTCACCCCTCCACTTT. It is translated as CASSSLAGQANSPLHF.

The chain recombines TRBV5-1 with TRBJ1-1; D may be TRBD1 (5 bases). Deletions cut 0 bases from V and 11 bases from J, with 26 bases between. This CDR3 comprises 17 residues. Per germline, CDR1 SGHRS and CDR2 YFSETQ. The CDR3 DNA sequence: TGCGCCAGCAGCTTGGCCGGGGCAGGGTTCGGAGGGTCCGACGCTTTCTTT. This gives the protein CASSLAGAGFGGSDAFF.

This clone was seen once. The chain uses TRBV10-3 and TRBJ2-2, with D possibly being TRBD2 (7 bases). V was cut by 7 bases and J by 5 bases, with 17 bases left in between. The CDR3 has 15 residues. From germline, CDR1 is ENHRY and CDR2 SYGVKD. In DNA form, the CDR3 reads TGTGCCATCACCCCTGGGGGGGGCATGACCGGGGAGCTGTTTTTT. It yields the protein CAITPGGGMTGELFF.

CDR3 DNA sequence: TGCGCCAGCAGCTTGCCCAGCTCCTACGAGCAGTACTTC. Translation: CASSLPSSYEQYF. V is TRBV5-1 and J is TRBJ2-7; D uncertain. This CDR3 has 13 residues. Trimming shortened V by 1 base and J by 0 bases, and 5 bases separated the two germline ends. CDR1 SGHRS and CDR2 YFSETQ come from the germline V gene.

This clone turned up a few times. The rearrangement links TRBV6-6 to TRBJ1-2, with 7 bases identical to TRBD1. CDR1 MNHNY and CDR2 SVGAGI come from the germline V gene (reference sequence). V was pared by 3 bases and J by 6 bases, with 7 bases of the junction left unmatched. This CDR3 contains 14 residues. This CDR3 is CASSYSQQGNGYTF. Here the CDR3 DNA reads TGTGCCAGCAGTTATTCCCAACAGGGGAATGGCTACACCTTC.

The chain employs TRBV30 and TRBJ2-3; D not resolved. V dropped 0 bases and J dropped 4 bases, with 5 bases sitting between them. The CDR3 runs to 12 residues. Germline V gives CDR1 GTSNPN, CDR2 SVGIG (reference sequence). CDR3 residues: CAWSVPADTQYF. CDR3 bases: TGTGCCTGGAGTGTTCCGGCAGATACGCAGTATTTT.

The genes are TRBV25-1 and TRBJ2-3; possible D gene TRBD2, 5 bases. Trimming pared 3 bases from V and 8 bases from J, leaving 6 bases between. This CDR3 has 11 amino acids. Per the germline V gene, CDR1 is MGHDK and CDR2 is SYGVNS. The CDR3 coding sequence is TGTGCCAGCAGTGATGGGAGTACGCAGTATTTT. Its protein is CASSDGSTQYF.

The chain couples TRBV5-1 to TRBJ2-1, with D perhaps TRBD1 (5 bases). This CDR3 has 13 residues. V was pared by 4 bases and J by 7 bases, with 12 bases between. CDR1 and CDR2 (germline): SGHRS, YFSETQ. This CDR3 is CASSVDSLNEQFF. Here the CDR3 DNA reads TGCGCCAGCAGCGTCGACAGCCTGAATGAGCAGTTCTTC.

Written as DNA, the CDR3 is TGTGCCAGCAGTGCGACAGGGGGGGGCTACGAGCAGTACTTC. Protein: CASSATGGGYEQYF. The chain is built from TRBV27 and TRBJ2-7; TRBD1 aligns across 9 bases. Per germline, CDR1 MNHEY and CDR2 SMNVEV (reference sequence). With 5 bases clipped from V and 3 bases from J, the junction kept 5 bases outside the gene matches. CDR3 size: 14 residues.

V and J are TRBV2 and TRBJ2-3; 9 nucleotides match TRBD1. The CDR3 extends over 16 amino acids. Germline V lookup: CDR1 SNHLY, CDR2 FYNNEI. The ends lost 9 bases at V and 2 bases at J; junction bases unmatched: 12. The CDR3 sequence: CARRTATGGSTDTQYF. CDR3 nucleotides: TGTGCCAGACGTACCGCGACAGGGGGTTCCACAGATACGCAGTATTTT. Drawing the rest from reference TRBV2 and TRBJ2-3, the complete variable domain is EPEVTQTPSHQVTQMGQEVILRCVPISNHLYFYWYRQILGQKVEFLVSFYNNEISEKSEIFDDQFSVERPDGSNFTLKIRSTKLEDSAMYFCARRTATGGSTDTQYFGPGTRLTVL.

This rearrangement joins TRBV7-3 to TRBJ1-3; maybe TRBD1 (5 bases). Looked up from germline, CDR1 is SGHTA and CDR2 is FQGTGA. V was trimmed by 0 bases and J by 8 bases, leaving 8 bases between them. The CDR3 loop spans 13 amino acids. In DNA, the CDR3 is TGTGCCAGCAGCTTAACAACGGGGGACACCATATATTTT. It codes for CASSLTTGDTIYF.

This clone appeared a single time. This CDR3 is CAWSVGRRDETQYF. The CDR3 bases are TGTGCCTGGAGTGTAGGCCGTCGGGATGAGACCCAGTACTTC. The chain recombines TRBV30 with TRBJ2-5, with D possibly matching TRBD2 (5 bases). Trimming removed 0 bases at V and 5 bases at J, with 13 bases between. There are 14 residues in the CDR3. Germline V gene lookup returns CDR1 GTSNPN and CDR2 SVGIG (reference sequence).

This chain uses TRBV25-1 with TRBJ1-1, with D possibly TRBD1 on 6 matching bases. The CDR3 is 17 amino acids. Germline values: CDR1 MGHDK, CDR2 SYGVNS. Trimming stripped 6 bases from V and 0 bases from J, with 20 bases between. As DNA, the CDR3 is TGTGCCAGCAGCAGGAAGGGGGTGGGCCGATTGAACACTGAAGCTTTCTTT. It codes for CASSRKGVGRLNTEAFF.

The rearrangement joins TRBV28 to TRBJ1-5; D remains ambiguous. In germline, CDR1 is MDHEN, CDR2 SYDVKM. This CDR3 spans 14 amino acids. Trimming left V 7 bases short and J 0 bases short, with 10 bases between. DNA for the CDR3: TGTGCCAGCAAACCATTCTATAGCAATCAGCCCCAGCATTTT. The encoded protein is CASKPFYSNQPQHF.

This clone was counted between two and nine times. The chain is built from TRBV21-1 and TRBJ2-7; the tabulated D call, TRBD2, remains unverified against the DNA. TRBV21-1 represents a pseudogene. The length of the CDR3 is 15 residues. The CDR3 sequence is CASSKATATHGEQYF. The CDR3 DNA follows: TGTGCCAGCAGCAAGGCCACGGCGACTCATGGGGAGCAGTACTTC.

The rearrangement links TRBV5-6 to TRBJ1-1; the match to TRBD1 covers 7 bases. CDR3 length: 14 amino acids. V dropped 3 bases and J dropped 7; count of bases not matched to a gene: 9. The V gene's germline CDR1 is SGHDT and CDR2 YYEEEE. The CDR3 nucleotides read TGTGCCAGCAGCTCACCACAGGGGTATGGTGAAGCTTTCTTT. It is translated as CASSSPQGYGEAFF. Supplemented by reference TRBV5-6 and TRBJ1-1, the full variable domain reads DAGVTQSPTHLIKTRGQQVTLRCSPKSGHDTVSWYQQALGQGPQFIFQYYEEEERQRGNFPDRFSGHQFPNYSSELNVNALLLGDSALYLCASSSPQGYGEAFFGQGTRLTVV.

This clone was observed a single time. The chain has TRBV5-4 and TRBJ2-7; D not resolved. Germline V lookup: CDR1 SGHNT, CDR2 YYREEE (reference sequence). The V and J ends lost 0 bases and 2 bases respectively, with 12 bases between them. This CDR3 has 15 amino acids. The CDR3 loop reads CASSLAHNPTYEQYF. The CDR3 bases are TGTGCCAGCAGCTTGGCCCATAACCCTACCTACGAGCAGTACTTC.

This clone was seen only once. The rearrangement uses TRBV5-6 and TRBJ2-5; D is undetermined. V was shortened by 4 bases and J by 2 bases, with 6 bases between the two germline ends. Germline-derived CDR1 and CDR2 are SGHDT and YYEEEE. The length of the CDR3 is 12 residues. The CDR3 is CASSGSQETQYF. The CDR3 DNA sequence: TGTGCCAGCAGCGGCAGTCAAGAGACCCAGTACTTC. Using reference TRBV5-6 and TRBJ2-5 for the parts outside the CDR3, the full variable domain is DAGVTQSPTHLIKTRGQQVTLRCSPKSGHDTVSWYQQALGQGPQFIFQYYEEEERQRGNFPDRFSGHQFPNYSSELNVNALLLGDSALYLCASSGSQETQYFGPGTRLLVL.

J is TRBJ1-1 and V is TRBV19; D uncertain. The CDR3 covers 12 residues. Trimming removed 7 bases at V and 2 bases at J, with 8 bases between. Germline assignment: CDR1 LNHDA and CDR2 SQIVND (reference sequence). CDR3: CASTAGNTEAFF. CDR3 sequence (DNA): TGTGCCAGTACTGCAGGAAACACTGAAGCTTTCTTT.

The chain has TRBV5-4 and TRBJ2-5; D perhaps matches TRBD2 (7 bases). The CDR3 length is 14 residues. V was cut by 4 bases and J by 5 bases, with 15 bases left in between. Per the germline V gene, CDR1 is SGHNT and CDR2 is YYREEE (reference sequence). In nucleotides, the CDR3 is TGTGCCAGCAGCCGGGGGGCAGGGGTGGAGACCCAGTACTTC. Translating it yields CASSRGAGVETQYF.

This sequence joins TRBV11-2 and TRBJ2-7; D call uncertain. The CDR3 is made up of 13 amino acids. Trimming cost V 1 base and J 2 bases, with 6 bases left between them. Germline-derived CDR1 and CDR2 are SGHAT and FQNNGV. CDR3 amino acids: CASSLGYTYEQYF. The CDR3 bases are TGTGCCAGCAGCTTAGGCTATACCTACGAGCAGTACTTC. The full variable domain, with the rest looked up from reference TRBV11-2 and TRBJ2-7, is EAGVAQSPRYKIIEKRQSVAFWCNPISGHATLYWYQQILGQGPKLLIQFQNNGVVDDSQLPKDRFSAERLKGVDSTLKIQPAKLEDSAVYLCASSLGYTYEQYFGPGTRLTVT.

The chain employs TRBV7-2 and TRBJ1-2, with no clear D. Trimming removed 1 base at V and 4 bases at J, with 10 bases between. CDR1 is SGHTA, CDR2 FQGNSA, per germline. The CDR3 has 14 residues. CDR3 protein: CASSLETRIYGYTF. CDR3 nucleotide sequence: TGTGCCAGCAGCTTAGAAACGAGGATCTATGGCTACACCTTC.

The DNA for the CDR3 is TGTGCCAGCAGTTCACTATCCCGGGGACTCGGTGGCTACACCTTC. Protein product: CASSSLSRGLGGYTF. The chain uses TRBV5-4 and TRBJ1-2; perhaps TRBD1 as D (5 bases). Germline V gene sequence: CDR1 SGHNT, CDR2 YYREEE (reference sequence). V was trimmed by 5 bases and J by 7 bases, leaving 21 bases between them. This CDR3 is 15 amino acids long.

V is TRBV11-3 and J is TRBJ2-2; 7 bases are a match to TRBD1. The CDR3 consists of 14 residues. Germline V CDR1 and CDR2: SGHNT, YENEEA. Unmatched junction bases numbered 6, after V lost 3 bases and J lost 8 bases. CDR3: CASSLGQLKGELFF. The DNA of the CDR3 is TGTGCCAGCAGCTTGGGACAGTTAAAAGGGGAGCTGTTTTTT.

The chain employs TRBV5-6 and TRBJ2-2; 10 bases are shared with TRBD2. This CDR3 spans 16 amino acids. Germline V gene lookup returns CDR1 SGHDT and CDR2 YYEEEE. Germline trimming cut 3 bases from V and 1 base from J; bases unmatched to any gene: 3. CDR3 in DNA: TGTGCCAGCAGCTCCCCTAGCGGGGGGAACACCGGGGAGCTGTTTTTT. This translates into CASSSPSGGNTGELFF.

This chain joins TRBV29-1 and TRBJ1-4; D might be TRBD1 (6 bases). The CDR3 is 14 amino acids. Trimming shortened V by 3 bases and J by 4 bases, and 12 bases separated the two germline ends. Germline assignment: CDR1 SQVTM and CDR2 ANQGSEA. The CDR3 loop is CSVDDQGHNEKLFF. Here the CDR3 DNA reads TGCAGCGTTGATGACCAGGGGCATAATGAAAAACTGTTTTTT.

The chain is built from TRBV7-2 and TRBJ2-1; TRBD2 matches 9 bases. V gave up 2 bases and J gave up 4 bases; unmatched junction bases: 6. The CDR3 length is 16 residues. Germline CDR1 reads SGHTA; CDR2 reads FQGNSA. The CDR3 here is CASSLSAGGRYNEQFF. CDR3 in DNA: TGTGCCAGCAGCTTATCGGCGGGGGGGAGATACAATGAGCAGTTCTTC.

The chain employs TRBV7-2 and TRBJ2-4; D uncertain. CDR1 SGHTA and CDR2 FQGNSA come from the germline V gene. Deletions cut 4 bases from V and 0 bases from J, with 7 bases between. The CDR3 totals 14 residues. The CDR3 coding sequence is TGTGCCAGCAGCTCGAGATTAGCCAAAAACATTCAGTACTTC. Protein product: CASSSRLAKNIQYF.